This entry lists 6 T cell receptor beta chains sequenced from one sample in a study of blood T cell repertoires in COVID-19. The assay was immunoSEQ multiplex PCR, and TCRdb's table has in-frame clones only and misses some. The repertoire consists of more than 150,000 clones, with about 82% occurring once and the leading ten covering about 5.5%. The sample was peripheral blood. These receptors were obtained from a woman aged 25 to 39 with acute or convalescent COVID-19.

V is TRBV7-9 and J is TRBJ1-1; D gene unclear. From germline, CDR1 is SEHNR and CDR2 FQNEAQ (reference sequence). The CDR3 has 14 residues. V was clipped by 0 bases and J by 7 bases, with 12 bases between them. The CDR3 DNA reads TGTGCCAGCAGCTTAGCGCAGGTACGGGATGAAGCTTTCTTT. This translates into CASSLAQVRDEAFF.

V usage is TRBV5-4 and J usage is TRBJ2-1; 10 bases align to TRBD2. The germline V gene has CDR1 SGHNT and CDR2 YYREEE (reference sequence). The CDR3 covers 15 residues. Unmatched junction bases numbered 0, after V lost 3 bases and J lost 0 bases. This CDR3 reads CASSSSGSSYNEQFF. The CDR3 nucleotides read TGTGCCAGCAGCTCTAGCGGGAGCTCCTACAATGAGCAGTTCTTC.

The chain links TRBV2 to TRBJ1-4, with 8 bases lining up with TRBD1. The germline V gene encodes CDR1 SNHLY and CDR2 FYNNEI. Trimming cost V 7 bases and J 8 bases; bases outside gene matches: 15. The CDR3 contains 16 residues. The CDR3 DNA reads TGTGCCAGCATGCCGCCAGGGGGCTTTCTAAGCGAAAAACTGTTTTTT. Its protein is CASMPPGGFLSEKLFF.

The rearrangement uses TRBV29-1 and TRBJ1-1; possible D gene TRBD1, 6 bases. Germline V gives CDR1 SQVTM, CDR2 ANQGSEA. Trimming pared 3 bases from V and 1 base from J, leaving 6 bases between. The CDR3 extends over 12 amino acids. The CDR3 region is CSVDRGNTEAFF. The DNA for the CDR3 is TGCAGCGTTGACAGGGGGAACACTGAAGCTTTCTTT.

This clone showed up just a few times. The J gene is TRBJ2-1, the V gene TRBV19; TRBD1 agrees at 7 bases. V shed 3 bases and J 6 bases; nucleotides not matched to a gene: 11. The CDR3 spans 16 residues. The germline gives CDR1 LNHDA, CDR2 SQIVND (reference sequence). Written as DNA, the CDR3 is TGTGCCAGTAGTATGAATTCCGGGACAGAGGCCAATGAGCAGTTCTTC. Translation gives CASSMNSGTEANEQFF.

The V gene is TRBV5-6, the J gene TRBJ1-2; tentative D call: TRBD1 (6 bases). In germline, CDR1 is SGHDT, CDR2 YYEEEE. The V end lost 4 bases, the J end lost 5 bases, and 9 bases lay between the germline ends. The CDR3 is 12 amino acids. In DNA form, the CDR3 reads TGTGCCAGCAGCACTGGACAGTATGGCTACACCTTC. Translation gives CASSTGQYGYTF.